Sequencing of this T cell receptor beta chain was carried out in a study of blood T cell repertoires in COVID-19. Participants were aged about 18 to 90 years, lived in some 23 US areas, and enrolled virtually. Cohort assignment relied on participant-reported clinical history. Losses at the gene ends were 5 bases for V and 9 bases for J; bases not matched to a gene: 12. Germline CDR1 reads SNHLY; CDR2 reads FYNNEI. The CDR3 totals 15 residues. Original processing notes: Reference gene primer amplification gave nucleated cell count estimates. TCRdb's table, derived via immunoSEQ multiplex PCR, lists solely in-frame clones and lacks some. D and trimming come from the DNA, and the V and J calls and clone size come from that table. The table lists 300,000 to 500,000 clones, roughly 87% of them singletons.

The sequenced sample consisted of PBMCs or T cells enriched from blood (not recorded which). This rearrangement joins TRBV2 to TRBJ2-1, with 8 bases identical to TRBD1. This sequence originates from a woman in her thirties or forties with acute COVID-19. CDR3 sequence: CASSILEGQGSEQFF. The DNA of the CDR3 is TGTGCCAGCAGTATACTAGAAGGACAGGGCAGTGAGCAGTTCTTC. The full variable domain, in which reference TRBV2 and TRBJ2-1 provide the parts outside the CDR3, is EPEVTQTPSHQVTQMGQEVILRCVPISNHLYFYWYRQILGQKVEFLVSFYNNEISEKSEIFDDQFSVERPDGSNFTLKIRSTKLEDSAMYFCASSILEGQGSEQFFGPGTRLTVL.